The rows below give T cell receptor beta chains drawn from one sample of a study of blood T cell repertoires in COVID-19. Clones were read by immunoSEQ multiplex PCR, and TCRdb kept only the in-frame ones, dropping some. The data hold some 120,000 clones, with about 85% observed a single time. The sample comprised peripheral blood. These receptors originate from a man aged 35-49 years with acute or convalescent COVID-19. Each CDR3 is given with its conserved first and last residue. A D gene is named only where the DNA matches it firmly. A clone size is listed for some rows: how often the clone was seen (once, few, many), or a class if it is expanded.

abundance	v_gene	d_gene	j_gene	CDR3aa	CDR3nt
NA	TRBV7-3	TRBD1	TRBJ2-2	CASSSLPQGANTGELFF	TGTGCCAGCAGCTCCCTTCCACAGGGGGCGAACACCGGGGAGCTGTTTTTT
NA	TRBV14	NA	TRBJ1-4	CASSQAPSAGELFF	TGTGCCAGCAGCCAAGCCCCGTCGGCGGGAGAACTGTTTTTT
NA	TRBV13	NA	TRBJ1-5	CASSRGKTNQPQHF	TGTGCCAGCTCCAGAGGGAAGACCAATCAGCCCCAGCATTTT
NA	TRBV6-2/TRBV6-3	NA	TRBJ2-5	CASSTGLPGTQYF	TGTGCCAGCAGTACGGGACTCCCAGGGACCCAGTACTTC
NA	TRBV27	TRBD1	TRBJ2-6	CASSKDRGRPSGANVLTF	TGTGCCAGCAGTAAGGACAGGGGACGACCTTCTGGGGCCAACGTCCTGACTTTC
once	TRBV7-6	TRBD1	TRBJ2-3	CASSSIGGRTDTQYF	TGTGCCAGCAGCTCGATAGGGGGCCGGACCGATACGCAGTATTTT
NA	TRBV7-6	TRBD1	TRBJ2-1	CASSSHRGTGDGGEQFF	TGTGCCAGCAGCTCCCACCGGGGGACAGGGGACGGTGGTGAGCAGTTCTTC
NA	TRBV11-3	NA	TRBJ2-1	CASSFGTPNEQFF	TGTGCCAGCAGTTTCGGGACTCCCAATGAGCAGTTCTTC
NA	TRBV7-2	NA	TRBJ2-3	CASSPAWGAGVTDTQYF	TGTGCCAGCAGCCCTGCCTGGGGGGCGGGGGTCACAGATACGCAGTATTTT
NA	TRBV7-9	NA	TRBJ1-1	CASSLEARNTEAFF	TGTGCCAGCAGCTTAGAAGCGAGAAACACTGAAGCTTTCTTT
NA	TRBV28	NA	TRBJ1-1	CASSSPGSRNTEAFF	TGTGCCAGCAGTTCCCCGGGAAGTCGGAACACTGAAGCTTTCTTT
NA	TRBV12-5	NA	TRBJ2-1	CASGLGRGNEQFF	TGTGCTAGTGGTTTGGGGAGGGGCAATGAGCAGTTCTTC
NA	TRBV6-5	TRBD1	TRBJ1-6	CASRDRGSGSPLHF	TGTGCCAGCAGGGACAGGGGGAGTGGGTCACCCCTCCACTTT
NA	TRBV7-3	NA	TRBJ2-7	CASSQGHSSYEQYF	TGTGCCAGCAGCCAAGGTCACAGCTCCTACGAGCAGTACTTC
few	TRBV7-3	TRBD2	TRBJ2-1	CASSPDRREVGEQFF	TGTGCCAGCAGCCCGGATAGGCGGGAGGTGGGTGAGCAGTTCTTC
NA	TRBV13	TRBD1	TRBJ2-2	CASSPYRTGGIGELFF	TGTGCCAGCAGCCCCTATAGGACAGGGGGCATCGGGGAGCTGTTTTTT
NA	TRBV27	NA	TRBJ1-4	CASHPLGEGDEKLFF	TGTGCCAGCCATCCTCTAGGGGAGGGTGATGAAAAACTGTTTTTT
NA	TRBV19	TRBD1	TRBJ1-2	CASSPPDRRGYTF	TGTGCCAGTAGTCCTCCGGACAGGAGGGGCTACACCTTT
NA	TRBV2	TRBD2	TRBJ2-3	CASRGLAGVTRDTQYF	TGTGCCAGCAGAGGACTAGCGGGAGTCACAAGAGATACGCAGTATTTT
NA	TRBV9	NA	TRBJ1-2	CASSPRLVNYGYTF	TGTGCCAGCAGCCCCCGGTTGGTTAACTATGGCTACACCTTC
NA	TRBV27	TRBD2	TRBJ2-5	CASSSSGGPARETQYF	TGTGCCAGCAGCAGTAGCGGGGGGCCTGCTAGGGAGACCCAGTACTTC
NA	TRBV28	NA	TRBJ2-5	CASSLRGYTGLQETQYF	TGTGCCAGCAGTTTACGAGGATATACAGGCCTCCAAGAGACCCAGTACTTC
few	TRBV6-2/TRBV6-3	TRBD2	TRBJ2-5	CASSLGTGGERETQYF	TGTGCCAGCAGTCTCGGAACGGGGGGGGAGAGAGAGACCCAGTACTTC
NA	TRBV5-1	NA	TRBJ2-5	CASKAGPQETQYF	TGCGCCAGCAAGGCGGGCCCCCAAGAGACCCAGTACTTC
once	TRBV14	NA	TRBJ2-7	CASSQDPRVVYEQYF	TGTGCCAGCAGCCAAGATCCGAGGGTTGTCTACGAGCAGTACTTC
NA	TRBV7-3	TRBD2	TRBJ2-3	CASSLTGGIGDTQYF	TGTGCCAGCAGCCTCACGGGGGGGATCGGAGATACGCAGTATTTT
once	TRBV5-8	NA	TRBJ2-2	CASSLSTGELFF	TGTGCCAGCAGCTTGTCGACCGGGGAGCTGTTTTTT
NA	TRBV11-2	NA	TRBJ1-6	CASSFRLHPNSPLHF	TGTGCCAGCAGCTTCAGGCTACACCCTAATTCACCCCTCCACTTT
NA	TRBV6-5	NA	TRBJ1-2	CASSYSPGDGYTF	TGTGCCAGCAGTTACTCGCCCGGGGATGGCTACACCTTC
NA	TRBV7-3	NA	TRBJ2-5	CASSFTVLETQYF	TGTGCCAGCAGCTTCACAGTCTTAGAGACCCAGTACTTC
NA	TRBV9	NA	TRBJ1-6	CASSAATAPPLHF	TGTGCCAGCAGCGCCGCGACAGCGCCACCCCTCCACTTT
NA	TRBV5-1	TRBD2	TRBJ2-7	CASSFTGTSGLGGQYF	TGCGCCAGCAGCTTCACAGGGACTAGCGGATTGGGCGGGCAGTACTTC
NA	TRBV5-5	NA	TRBJ2-3	CASSPPPGLSTDTQYF	TGTGCCAGCAGCCCCCCTCCGGGACTGAGCACAGATACGCAGTATTTT
NA	TRBV5-1	NA	TRBJ2-7	CASSWANSASSYEQYF	TGCGCCAGCAGCTGGGCCAATAGCGCCTCCTCCTACGAGCAGTACTTC
NA	TRBV4-1	NA	TRBJ1-4	CASSLSGAREKLFF	TGCGCCAGCAGCCTCTCTGGGGCGCGTGAAAAACTGTTTTTT
NA	TRBV5-5	TRBD1	TRBJ2-1	CASSFTGGSSYNEQFF	TGTGCCAGCAGCTTTACAGGGGGGAGCTCCTACAATGAGCAGTTCTTC
NA	TRBV6-5	TRBD1	TRBJ1-6	CASSRGGSGNSPLHF	TGTGCCAGCAGCCGAGGGGGCTCCGGTAATTCACCCCTCCACTTT
once	TRBV6-5	TRBD1	TRBJ1-4	CASSRDRGYEKLFF	TGTGCCAGCAGCCGGGACAGGGGGTATGAAAAACTGTTTTTT
NA	TRBV5-5	NA	TRBJ2-2	CASSWVPLGRNTGELFF	TGTGCCAGCAGCTGGGTCCCCCTGGGGCGGAACACCGGGGAGCTGTTTTTT
NA	TRBV5-6	TRBD1	TRBJ1-1	CASSGGVTGAEAFF	TGTGCCAGCAGCGGGGGAGTGACAGGGGCTGAAGCTTTCTTT
NA	TRBV12-3/TRBV12-4	TRBD1	TRBJ1-2	CASRRTGIYGYTF	TGTGCCAGCAGACGGACAGGGATCTATGGCTACACCTTC
once	TRBV7-8	NA	TRBJ2-7	CASSFGGRNEQYF	TGTGCCAGCAGCTTCGGGGGGCGCAACGAGCAGTACTTC
NA	TRBV11-1	NA	TRBJ2-7	CASSFPGGSYEQYF	TGTGCCAGCAGCTTCCCCGGGGGCTCCTACGAGCAGTACTTC
NA	TRBV5-6	NA	TRBJ2-1	CASSLGQGYNEQFF	TGTGCCAGCAGCTTAGGCCAGGGCTACAATGAGCAGTTCTTC
NA	TRBV5-4	TRBD1	TRBJ1-2	CASSARQGATYGYTF	TGTGCCAGCAGCGCCAGACAGGGGGCCACGTATGGCTACACCTTC
NA	TRBV6-2/TRBV6-3	NA	TRBJ2-2	CASSYAGLVPLTGELFF	TGTGCCAGCAGTTACGCGGGCCTAGTCCCCTTAACCGGGGAGCTGTTTTTT
NA	TRBV7-2	NA	TRBJ2-1	CASSWQAYNEQFF	TGTGCCAGCAGCTGGCAGGCCTACAATGAGCAGTTCTTC
NA	TRBV5-5	TRBD1	TRBJ2-7	CASSFRQGFYHEQYF	TGTGCCAGCAGCTTCCGACAGGGATTCTACCACGAGCAGTACTTC